Sequencing of this T cell receptor (beta chain) was carried out in a study of early T cells in non-severe SARS-CoV-2 infection. Study results and limitations: VDJdb-based matching was biased toward anti-spike CD8 responses and missed private and CD4 specificities.

Per the germline V gene, CDR1 is ENHRY and CDR2 is SYGVKD. Losses at the gene ends were 10 bases for V and 4 bases for J; bases not matched to a gene: 7. This CDR3 comprises 13 residues. Unique molecular identifiers were added to individual cDNA molecules. TCRdb reprocessed the 5' RACE reads with MiXCR, giving one entry per CDR3 protein. Of around 60,000 distinct CDR3 sequences listed, around 12% are singletons. This clonotype was seen many times. Antigen unknown. The V gene is TRBV10-3, the J gene TRBJ2-3; 8 bases match TRBD2. The receptor was isolated from an adult who was a healthcare worker with PCR-confirmed SARS-CoV-2 infection or an uninfected control (not recorded which). The specimen sequenced was whole blood. CDR3 residues: CATTRGGPDTQYF. CDR3 nucleotides: TGTGCCACCACTCGGGGGGGACCAGATACGCAGTATTTT.